The 13 T cell receptor beta chains given below trace back to one sample, sequenced in a study of cytotoxic CD8 clonotypes in ibrutinib-treated CLL. TCRdb's copy holds only in-frame clones and misses some; the assay was immunoSEQ multiplex PCR. This sample has some 290,000 clones, with approximately 80% found just once. The sequences come from PBMCs, collected before ibrutinib treatment. Receptors were obtained from a human donor with chronic lymphocytic leukemia.

This clone was picked up one time. Here the CDR3 reads CASSLLRDSPTVSYNEQFF. The CDR3 bases are TGTGCCAGCAGCTTACTCCGGGACAGCCCGACGGTATCCTACAATGAGCAGTTCTTC. This chain links TRBV7-9 with TRBJ2-1; 7 bases fit TRBD1. J lost 1 base, V lost 2 bases, and 14 bases had no gene match. In germline, CDR1 is SEHNR, CDR2 FQNEAQ (reference sequence). The CDR3 covers 19 residues.

DNA for the CDR3: TGTGCCAGCAGCTTGGCTGGGGCCGGGCCGGGGGCTTTCTTT. It yields the protein CASSLAGAGPGAFF. This chain links TRBV5-6 with TRBJ1-1, with TRBD1 as a possible D gene (5 bases). Trimming stripped 0 bases from V and 11 bases from J, with 17 bases between. The CDR3 has 14 residues. Germline V CDR1 and CDR2: SGHDT, YYEEEE.

The genes are TRBV4-1 and TRBJ2-7, with TRBD2 identical over 7 bases. Trimming cost V 0 bases and J 2 bases; bases outside gene matches: 4. The germline V gene has CDR1 MGHRA and CDR2 YSYEKL. This CDR3 comprises 15 residues. The CDR3 loop reads CASSQDGGRAYEQYF. CDR3 bases: TGCGCCAGCAGCCAAGACGGGGGGAGGGCCTACGAGCAGTACTTC.

The J gene is TRBJ2-3, the V gene TRBV11-2; tentative D call: TRBD2 (5 bases). There are 16 residues in the CDR3. Deletions cut 0 bases from V and 3 bases from J, with 13 bases between. Germline V gene data show CDR1 as SGHAT and CDR2 as FQNNGV. This CDR3 reads CASSLELAGGTDTQYF. The CDR3 DNA is TGTGCCAGCAGCTTAGAGCTAGCTGGAGGTACAGATACGCAGTATTTT.

This chain links TRBV4-2 with TRBJ1-3; TRBD1 aligns across 8 bases. V lost 3 bases and J lost 3; bases outside the gene matches: 7. The length of the CDR3 is 16 residues. CDR1 and CDR2 from the germline V gene are LGHNA and YNFKEQ. The CDR3 is CASSHLQGVGGNTIYF. The CDR3 DNA sequence: TGTGCCAGCAGCCATCTACAGGGGGTGGGTGGAAACACCATATATTTT.

This chain connects TRBV7-8 to TRBJ2-7, with D perhaps matching TRBD1 (6 bases). Germline V CDR1 and CDR2: SGHVS, FQNEAQ. The CDR3 contains 14 residues. Trimming pared 1 base from V and 2 bases from J, leaving 9 bases between. DNA for the CDR3: TGTGCCAGCAGCTTAGGCAGGGGTGCCTACGAGCAGTACTTC. Its translation is CASSLGRGAYEQYF. Complete variable domain (other parts from reference TRBV7-8 and TRBJ2-7): GAGVSQSPRYKVAKRGQDVALRCDPISGHVSLFWYQQALGQGPEFLTYFQNEAQLDKSGLPSDRFFAERPEGSVSTLKIQRTQQEDSAVYLCASSLGRGAYEQYFGPGTRLTVT.

The V call is TRBV30, the J call TRBJ2-1; 12 positions match TRBD2. CDR3 size: 14 residues. The trim removed 7 bases at V and 8 bases at J, leaving 9 bases unmatched. The V gene's germline CDR1 is GTSNPN and CDR2 SVGIG (reference sequence). The CDR3 DNA reads TGTGCCTTGAAGACTAGCGGGAGTTGGTATGAGCAGTTCTTC. Its protein is CALKTSGSWYEQFF.

The chain couples TRBV5-1 to TRBJ2-3; 7 bases match TRBD2. The CDR3 is 16 residues long. Trimming took 5 bases from V and 4 from J; bases not matched to a gene: 13. Germline lookup yields CDR1 SGHRS and CDR2 YFSETQ. The CDR3 loop reads CASRSQPTGGSDTQYF. In DNA form, the CDR3 reads TGCGCCAGCAGATCGCAGCCCACGGGAGGCTCAGATACGCAGTATTTT.

The rearrangement joins TRBV19 to TRBJ2-7, with 7 bases matching TRBD1. From germline, CDR1 is LNHDA and CDR2 SQIVND (reference sequence). The CDR3 totals 13 residues. V lost 6 bases to trimming and J lost 3 bases; unmatched junction nucleotides: 5. The CDR3 reads CASRRTGSYEQYF. In nucleotides, the CDR3 is TGTGCCAGTAGGAGGACAGGTAGCTACGAGCAGTACTTC.

CDR3 sequence: CATRTGDSNTGELFF. CDR3 coding DNA: TGTGCCACAAGGACGGGCGATTCGAACACCGGGGAGCTGTTTTTT. The chain combines TRBV10-3 with TRBJ2-2; D ambiguous. The germline V and J ends were trimmed by 10 bases and 0 bases, with 15 bases remaining between them. Per germline, CDR1 ENHRY and CDR2 SYGVKD. The CDR3 length is 15 residues.

The chain has TRBV19 and TRBJ2-1; D may correspond to TRBD1 or TRBD2 (6 bases each). In germline, CDR1 is LNHDA, CDR2 SQIVND (reference sequence). The CDR3 spans 14 residues. Trimming left V 6 bases short and J 9 bases short, with 18 bases between. CDR3 sequence: CASRRGLESREQFF. The CDR3 nucleotides read TGTGCCAGTAGACGGGGGCTTGAGTCTCGTGAGCAGTTCTTC.

The chain employs TRBV6-5 and TRBJ1-1; no clear D. Trimming left V 6 bases short and J 0 bases short, with 8 bases between. Looked up from germline, CDR1 is MNHEY and CDR2 is SVGAGI. This CDR3 has 13 amino acids. DNA of the CDR3: TGTGCCAGCAGAAAGGGCCTGAACACTGAAGCTTTCTTT. Its protein product is CASRKGLNTEAFF.

The DNA of the CDR3 is TGCGCCAGCAGCTTGTCTCAGGGAAGAACCCAGTACTTC. It specifies CASSLSQGRTQYF. The chain uses TRBV5-1 and TRBJ2-5; TRBD1 might be the D (5 bases). The V gene lost 1 base and the J gene lost 8 bases, with 12 bases spanning the gap. CDR1 and CDR2 (germline): SGHRS, YFSETQ. CDR3 length equals 13 residues.